The sequence of this TCR beta chain was determined in a study of identical twins. TCRdb itself ran the 5' RACE reads through MiXCR, one entry per CDR3 protein. Of 550,000 to 700,000 distinct CDR3 sequences in the sample, more than 9% were seen once. This CDR3 has 14 residues. Trimming pared 3 bases from V and 7 bases from J, leaving 10 bases between. In addition, the sample was reused for a study of yellow fever vaccine responses in identical twins.

The sequenced sample was PBMCs. The clonotype originates from a woman younger than 35 in good health. The gene calls are TRBV12-3 or TRBV12-4 and TRBJ1-6; the D is unclear. CDR3 nucleotide sequence: TGTGCCAGCAGTTTCATGGGGTTCAATTCACCCCTCCACTTT. It encodes CASSFMGFNSPLHF.